These T cell receptor beta chains were read from a single sample in a study of patients and donors after allogeneic stem cell transplantation. TCRdb re-derived calls from the RT-PCR reads in MiXCR, one entry per CDR3 protein. The sample has about 24,000 distinct CDR3 sequences; 35% to 45% are singletons. The material sequenced was blood, either unsorted or a sorted T cell fraction (not recorded which). Source of these receptors: a human donor who was either an allogeneic HSCT recipient or a stem cell or donor lymphocyte infusion donor (not recorded which). It is not recorded whose cells these are; they may come from a transplant donor. CDR3s leave out the opening cysteine and the closing phenylalanine or tryptophan. Each record gives: J gene, CDR3 length, V gene, D gene, CDR3 protein. A D gene is named only where the DNA matches it firmly.

TRBJ1-4	11	TRBV29-1	TRBD1	SVYRGLNEKLF
TRBJ1-5	12	TRBV12-3/TRBV12-4	.	ASRPLTGDQPQH
TRBJ1-3	11	TRBV21-1	.	ATPGLALNTIY
TRBJ2-1	11	TRBV7-9	.	ASSLGDYNEQF
TRBJ1-3	12	TRBV29-1	.	SVAGLYSGNTIY
TRBJ1-1	14	TRBV18	.	ASSSRVGVGDTEAF
TRBJ1-6	14	TRBV5-1	.	ASSLVGSSYNSPLH
TRBJ1-4	11	TRBV11-2	.	ASSFIRGEKLF
TRBJ1-2	9	TRBV25-1	.	ASSVGGGYT
TRBJ1-1	12	TRBV29-1	.	SVDITRLGAEAF
TRBJ2-7	13	TRBV9	TRBD1	ASSVDGTGSYEQY
TRBJ1-3	13	TRBV4-1	.	ASSQAPNSGNTIY
TRBJ1-1	12	TRBV29-1	.	SVDGQEVNTEAF
TRBJ2-2	14	TRBV20-1	.	SARDNFFGGTGELF
TRBJ1-2	13	TRBV20-1	.	SARSTGTSSYGYT
TRBJ2-7	11	TRBV24-1	TRBD1	ATSDQGAYEQY
TRBJ1-1	13	TRBV12-3/TRBV12-4	.	ASSLRQAGNTEAF
TRBJ2-5	13	TRBV6-5	TRBD2	ASSPRTSGSETQY
TRBJ1-5	15	TRBV7-8	.	ASSLAGGGSGIQPQH
TRBJ1-2	11	TRBV20-1	.	SARDQTNYGYT
TRBJ1-4	12	TRBV12-3/TRBV12-4	TRBD1	ASILGQGTEKLF
TRBJ1-6	11	TRBV18	.	ASSPWGFAPLH
TRBJ2-1	13	TRBV20-1	.	SALVGGEGDNEQF
TRBJ2-2	13	TRBV18	.	ASSPRGSNTGELF
TRBJ1-4	10	TRBV10-3	.	ATQGTNEKLF
TRBJ1-5	12	TRBV20-1	TRBD1	SARITGGYQPQH
TRBJ1-3	12	TRBV15	.	ATSRGFSGNTIY
TRBJ2-1	12	TRBV20-1	.	SASPGSPYNEQF
TRBJ2-2	13	TRBV5-6	.	ASSLAGRNTGELF
TRBJ1-2	11	TRBV6-6	TRBD1	ASSWGQHYGYT
TRBJ2-7	13	TRBV18	.	ASSAGGGPENEQY
TRBJ2-5	13	TRBV3-1	.	ASSQRGAPQETQY
TRBJ2-2	13	TRBV10-3	.	AISESQGSTGELF
TRBJ2-4	13	TRBV12-3/TRBV12-4	.	ASSLSRVAKNIQY
TRBJ2-3	9	TRBV29-1	.	SVGRGDTQY
TRBJ1-2	12	TRBV5-1	.	ASSLVPDDYGYT
TRBJ1-1	11	TRBV10-3	TRBD1	AIQQGEDTEAF
TRBJ2-1	14	TRBV7-9	TRBD2	ASSFGGASGNNEQF
TRBJ2-6	13	TRBV6-6	TRBD1	ASTRQGDGANVLT
TRBJ1-5	14	TRBV21-1	.	ASSKILTSVNQPQH
TRBJ1-6	11	TRBV28	TRBD1	ASEGQSNSPLH
TRBJ1-5	15	TRBV6-6	.	ASSYSSGTTSNQPQH
TRBJ2-3	15	TRBV4-1	.	ASSHYGKETSTDTQY
TRBJ1-4	11	TRBV12-3/TRBV12-4	.	ASSSGRGEKLF
TRBJ1-3	10	TRBV6-1	.	ASSLRGNTIY
TRBJ2-3	14	TRBV6-5	TRBD1	ASSYSTFQGADTQY
TRBJ1-5	12	TRBV7-8	.	ASSLLGSNQPQH
TRBJ1-3	11	TRBV20-1	.	RHQGPSGNTIY
TRBJ1-1	12	TRBV7-6	.	ASSLTRANTEAF
TRBJ1-5	13	TRBV6-6	TRBD1	ASSFGSGGNQPQH
TRBJ1-5	13	TRBV10-3	.	AISSLRDGGQPQH
TRBJ1-5	12	TRBV7-2	TRBD1	ASSWGQAPVAQH
TRBJ2-7	13	TRBV6-5	.	ASSYSRTGTYEQY
TRBJ2-3	11	TRBV20-1	.	SAPDFVGSTQY
TRBJ1-1	11	TRBV28	.	ASSLGYDTEAF
TRBJ1-2	15	TRBV6-2/TRBV6-3	TRBD1	ASSYPRLRGRGLGYT
TRBJ1-3	13	TRBV6-1	TRBD1	ASETGGLSGNTIY
TRBJ2-2	10	TRBV20-1	.	SATRDPGELF